The 12 T cell receptor beta chains below come from one sample, sequenced in a study of blood T cells in healthy people across ages. Sample-barcoded 5' priming and a J-beta primer mix drove a second PCR of about 6 to 12 cycles. MiXCR was run by TCRdb on the 5' RACE reads, yielding one entry per CDR3 protein. The sample lists about 1.4 million distinct CDR3 sequences, 59% occurring once. The sequenced sample was blood. These receptors were taken from a young man in good health.

This clonotype was found a few times. The chain joins TRBV6-6 to TRBJ2-1; D is unclear. The CDR3 covers 13 residues. The ends were cut back, 2 bases at V and 7 bases at J, with 9 bases in the middle. CDR1 is MNHNY and CDR2 is SVGAGI in the germline V gene (reference sequence). CDR3 protein: CASSYQLTNEQFF. In DNA, the CDR3 is TGTGCCAGCAGTTACCAATTGACAAATGAGCAGTTCTTC.

There are a few counts of this clonotype. V and J are TRBV7-2 and TRBJ2-4; tentatively, D is TRBD2 (6 bases). V dropped 1 base and J dropped 7 bases, with 17 bases sitting between them. Germline-derived CDR1 and CDR2 are SGHTA and FQGNSA. This CDR3 has 16 amino acids. DNA of the CDR3: TGTGCCAGCAGCTTAGGGGCTAGCGCCCCCTTGAACATTCAGTACTTC. Its translation is CASSLGASAPLNIQYF.

The gene calls are TRBV29-1 and TRBJ1-1; 12 bases align to TRBD1. CDR1 is SQVTM, CDR2 ANQGSEA, per germline. The CDR3 has 13 residues. With 3 bases clipped from V and 6 bases from J, the junction kept 2 bases outside the gene matches. CDR3 residues: CSVEGTGGPEAFF. CDR3 DNA sequence: TGCAGCGTTGAGGGGACAGGGGGCCCTGAAGCTTTCTTT.

The V gene is TRBV20-1, the J gene TRBJ2-7; D is possibly TRBD1 (6 bases). The CDR3 covers 12 residues. The V and J ends lost 6 bases and 3 bases respectively, with 12 bases between them. CDR1 is DFQATT and CDR2 is SNEGSKA in the germline V gene (reference sequence). This CDR3 reads CSARRQVYEQYF. The DNA of the CDR3 is TGCAGTGCAAGAAGACAGGTCTACGAGCAGTACTTC.

V usage is TRBV20-1 and J usage is TRBJ2-4; 7 bases align to TRBD1. Germline V gives CDR1 DFQATT, CDR2 SNEGSKA (reference sequence). V was pared by 6 bases and J by 5 bases, with 10 bases of the junction left unmatched. The CDR3 contains 14 residues. Here the CDR3 reads CSAVDRVRQNIQYF. The CDR3 DNA is TGCAGTGCCGTAGACAGGGTCCGACAAAACATTCAGTACTTC.

The chain is built from TRBV19 and TRBJ2-1; no firm D call. The CDR3 covers 13 residues. Germline CDR1 is LNHDA and CDR2 is SQIVND (reference sequence). Trimming took 7 bases from V and 8 from J, leaving 15 bases between them. CDR3 loop: CASNRHETDEQFF. As DNA, the CDR3 is TGTGCCAGTAATAGGCACGAGACGGATGAGCAGTTCTTC.

In the case of this clonotype: A single base separates this from a much larger clone, so it may be a read error. The rearrangement uses TRBV20-1 and TRBJ2-5, with 7 positions matching TRBD1. Germline CDR1 reads DFQATT; CDR2 reads SNEGSKA (reference sequence). V lost 8 bases and J lost 11; bases outside the gene matches: 20. The CDR3 spans 14 residues. The CDR3 protein is CSTSGQATYNEQYF. The CDR3 DNA reads as TGCAGTACATCCGGACAGGCTACCTACAATGAGCAGTACTTC.

This rearrangement joins TRBV20-1 to TRBJ1-6, with TRBD1 matching over 10 bases. From germline, CDR1 is DFQATT and CDR2 SNEGSKA (reference sequence). V gave up 6 bases and J gave up 9 bases; unmatched junction bases: 11. The CDR3 runs to 15 residues. The CDR3 DNA follows: TGCAGTGCGCGGGAGACGGGACAGGGGTTTTCACCCCTCCACTTT. It specifies CSARETGQGFSPLHF.

V usage is TRBV6-5 and J usage is TRBJ1-1; D uncertain. The CDR3 length is 14 residues. Germline V gene data show CDR1 as MNHEY and CDR2 as SVGAGI. V lost 7 bases and J 4 bases, leaving 16 bases between the germline ends. The DNA of the CDR3 is TGTGCCAGCACTCCGACATCGGGGTTCACTGAAGCTTTCTTT. Encoded protein: CASTPTSGFTEAFF.

The chain couples TRBV12-3 or TRBV12-4 to TRBJ2-5; D call uncertain. The CDR3 extends over 11 amino acids. The V gene lost 5 bases and the J gene lost 5 bases, with 6 bases spanning the gap. CDR3 DNA: TGTGCCAGCAGTGCAGCGGAGACCCAGTACTTC. This gives the protein CASSAAETQYF.

The chain is built from TRBV7-9 and TRBJ1-2; D is possibly TRBD1 (5 bases). V was trimmed by 5 bases and J by 7 bases, leaving 17 bases between them. The germline CDR1 and CDR2 sequences are SEHNR and FQNEAQ (reference sequence). The CDR3 is 14 amino acids. The chain's CDR3 is CASSPAGREAGYTF. The DNA of the CDR3 is TGTGCCAGCAGCCCGGCTGGCAGGGAGGCTGGCTACACCTTC.

This clonotype was detected only a few times. The chain joins TRBV3-1 to TRBJ2-4; 7 nucleotides align to TRBD1. The last part of the DNA fits TRBJ2-7 better; the J call may be wrong. The CDR3 contains 14 residues. Germline values: CDR1 LGHDT, CDR2 YNNKEL (reference sequence). CDR3: CASSHWDRGPEQYF. As DNA, the CDR3 is TGTGCCAGCAGCCACTGGGACAGAGGTCCCGAGCAGTACTTC.